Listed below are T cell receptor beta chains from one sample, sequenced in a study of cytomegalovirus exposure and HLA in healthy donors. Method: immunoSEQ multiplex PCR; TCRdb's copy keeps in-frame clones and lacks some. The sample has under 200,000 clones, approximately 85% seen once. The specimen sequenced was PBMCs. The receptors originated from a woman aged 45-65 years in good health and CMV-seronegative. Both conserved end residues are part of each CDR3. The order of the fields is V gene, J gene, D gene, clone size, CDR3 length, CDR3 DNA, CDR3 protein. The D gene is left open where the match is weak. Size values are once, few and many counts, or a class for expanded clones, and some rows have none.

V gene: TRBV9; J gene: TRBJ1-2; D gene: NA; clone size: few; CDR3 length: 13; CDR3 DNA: TGTGCCAGCAGCGCTTTAGAGGGAGGTGGCTACACCTTC; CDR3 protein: CASSALEGGGYTF
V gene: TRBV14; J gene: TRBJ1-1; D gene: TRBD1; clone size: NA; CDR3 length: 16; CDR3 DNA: TGTGCCAGCAGCCCAGTCTTGTACAGGGGTGGTACTGAAGCTTTCTTT; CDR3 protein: CASSPVLYRGGTEAFF
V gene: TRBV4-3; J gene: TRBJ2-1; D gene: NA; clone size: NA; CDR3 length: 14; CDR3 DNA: TGCGCCAGCAGCCCACGGGGTCGCCACAATGAGCAGTTCTTC; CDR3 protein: CASSPRGRHNEQFF
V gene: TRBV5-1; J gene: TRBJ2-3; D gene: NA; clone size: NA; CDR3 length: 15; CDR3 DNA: TGCGCCAGCAGCTTGGCTCGGACCCAGCGGGATACGCAGTATTTT; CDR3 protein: CASSLARTQRDTQYF
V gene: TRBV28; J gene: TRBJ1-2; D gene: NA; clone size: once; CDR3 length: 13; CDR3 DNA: TGTGCCAGCAGTTTAGCAGGGGACTATGGCTACACCTTC; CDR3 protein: CASSLAGDYGYTF
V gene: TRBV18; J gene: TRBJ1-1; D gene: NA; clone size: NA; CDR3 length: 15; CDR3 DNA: TGTGCCAGCTCACCACCGAACAGCTTGAACACTGAAGCTTTCTTT; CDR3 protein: CASSPPNSLNTEAFF
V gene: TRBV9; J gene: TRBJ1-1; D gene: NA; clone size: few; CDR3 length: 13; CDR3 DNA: TGTGCCAGCAGCCCCACAGGGATCGCTGAAGCTTTCTTT; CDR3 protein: CASSPTGIAEAFF
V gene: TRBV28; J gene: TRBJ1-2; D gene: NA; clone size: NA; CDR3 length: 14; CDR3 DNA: TGTGCCAGCAGTTTAAGCGGGGCGATCTATGGCTACACCTTC; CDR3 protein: CASSLSGAIYGYTF
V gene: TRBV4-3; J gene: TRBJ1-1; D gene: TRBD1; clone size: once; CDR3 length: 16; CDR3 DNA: TGCGCCAGCAGCCAAGAAGGAAGGGGGCAGGACACTGAAGCTTTCTTT; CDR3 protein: CASSQEGRGQDTEAFF
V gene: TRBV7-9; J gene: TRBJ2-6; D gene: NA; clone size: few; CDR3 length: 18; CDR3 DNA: TGTGCCAGCAGCTTAGGCCAGGGGGGCCGAACTGGGGCCAACGTCCTGACTTTC; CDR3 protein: CASSLGQGGRTGANVLTF
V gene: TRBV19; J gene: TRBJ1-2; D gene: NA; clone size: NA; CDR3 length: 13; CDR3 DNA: TGTGCCAGTAGTCCGACAGGTAGATATGGCTACACCTTC; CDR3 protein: CASSPTGRYGYTF
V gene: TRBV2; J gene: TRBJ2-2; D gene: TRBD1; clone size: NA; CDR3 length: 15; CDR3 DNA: TGTGCCAGCACCCAGACAGGGGCGAACACCGGGGAGCTGTTTTTT; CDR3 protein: CASTQTGANTGELFF
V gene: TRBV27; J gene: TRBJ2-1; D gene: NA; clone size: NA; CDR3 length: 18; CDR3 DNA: TGTGCCAGCAGTTTCTACACCGGACGGGAGTCCTTTTACAATGAGCAGTTCTTC; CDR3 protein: CASSFYTGRESFYNEQFF
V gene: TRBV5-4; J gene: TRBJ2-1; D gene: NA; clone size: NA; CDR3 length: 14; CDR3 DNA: TGTGCCAGCAGCTTGACCGGGACTTCAAATGAGCAGTTCTTC; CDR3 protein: CASSLTGTSNEQFF
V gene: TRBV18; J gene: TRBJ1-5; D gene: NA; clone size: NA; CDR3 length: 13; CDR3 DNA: TGTGCCAGCTCACCACAAGAGGGCGGAAGGCGGCATTTT; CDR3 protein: CASSPQEGGRRHF
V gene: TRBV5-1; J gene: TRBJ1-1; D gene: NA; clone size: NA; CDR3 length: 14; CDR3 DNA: TGCGCCAGCAGCACCTTCGGGGAGGGAACTGAAGCTTTCTTT; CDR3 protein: CASSTFGEGTEAFF